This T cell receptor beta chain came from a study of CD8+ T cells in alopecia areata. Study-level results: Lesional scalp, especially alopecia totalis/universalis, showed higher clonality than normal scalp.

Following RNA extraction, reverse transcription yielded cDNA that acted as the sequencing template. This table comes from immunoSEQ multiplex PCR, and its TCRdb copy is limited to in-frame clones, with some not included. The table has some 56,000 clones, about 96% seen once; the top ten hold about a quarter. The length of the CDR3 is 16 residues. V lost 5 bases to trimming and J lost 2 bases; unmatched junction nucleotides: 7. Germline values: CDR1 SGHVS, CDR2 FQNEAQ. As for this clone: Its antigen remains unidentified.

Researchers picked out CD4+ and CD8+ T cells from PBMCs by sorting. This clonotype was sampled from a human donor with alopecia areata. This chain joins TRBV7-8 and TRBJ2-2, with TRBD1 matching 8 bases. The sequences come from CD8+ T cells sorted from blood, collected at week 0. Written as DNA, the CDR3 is TGTGCCAGCAGCCCCTCGACAGGGGCTAACACCGGGGAGCTGTTTTTT. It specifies CASSPSTGANTGELFF.